This T cell receptor (beta chain) is from a study of T cell responses to AZD1222 COVID-19 vaccine. Regarding the study as a whole: Baseline seropositivity characterized only six or seven AZD1222 recipients. Most donors were white British, females outnumbered males, and clonal diversity was possibly underestimated. Repertoire collection took place solely once the T cell response had peaked.

Clones were sequenced by immunoSEQ multiplex PCR, and TCRdb holds only the in-frame ones, with some missing. There are 150,000 or so clones in the sample; just under 90% occur only once, and 3.5% to 5.5% lies in the top ten. In this sample, this clone turned up once. Its antigen is currently unknown. Germline V lookup: CDR1 LNHDA, CDR2 SQIVND (reference sequence). The CDR3 contains 14 residues. The V segment lost 7 bases and the J segment 4 bases; nucleotides outside the gene matches: 6. Sequenced material: peripheral blood, taken 28 days after the second dose of the MenACWY control vaccine. The receptor's source is an adult who received the MenACWY meningococcal vaccine as a control. The V gene is TRBV19, the J gene TRBJ2-1; 8 nucleotides agree with TRBD2. In nucleotides, the CDR3 is TGTGCCAGTAAATCAGCGGGAGAGTACAATGAGCAGTTCTTC. The encoded protein is CASKSAGEYNEQFF. The full variable domain, its missing parts supplied by reference TRBV19 and TRBJ2-1, is DGGITQSPKYLFRKEGQNVTLSCEQNLNHDAMYWYRQDPGQGLRLIYYSQIVNDFQKGDIAEGYSVSREKKESFPLTVTSAQKNPTAFYLCASKSAGEYNEQFFGPGTRLTVL.